The T cell receptor (beta chain) described here comes from a study of response to subunit inactivated influenza vaccine. Study-wide findings and caveats: Authors suggested each seasonal flu vaccination may recruit only limited numbers of new T cells.

The V segment lost 6 bases and the J segment 5 bases; nucleotides outside the gene matches: 5. There are 14 residues in the CDR3. In its sample, this clonotype was seen many times. Its antigen is unidentified. Via MiXCR, TCRdb re-called the RT-PCR reads, giving one row per CDR3 protein. This table has some 570,000 distinct CDR3 sequences, about 11% appearing once. These sequences were also reported in another study, on T cells expressing NK-cell markers. That work states: Making the TCR beta cDNA relied on 5'RACE template switching with UMIs.

The sample in question was PBMCs from blood, obtained on the day of vaccination. J is TRBJ2-5 and V is TRBV12-3 or TRBV12-4; 11 bases match TRBD2. The sequence was collected from a man between 45 and 60 years old who received an inactivated influenza vaccine. For the CDR3, the DNA is TGTGCCAGCAGCTATAGCGGGAGGGGGGAGACCCAGTACTTC. It specifies CASSYSGRGETQYF.